The 9 T cell receptor beta chains in this list originate from one sample, sequenced in a study of T cell responses to AZD1222 COVID-19 vaccine. Method: immunoSEQ multiplex PCR; TCRdb's copy keeps in-frame clones and lacks some. The sample has approximately 79,000 clones, roughly 85% seen once. The sample consisted of peripheral blood, taken 28 days after the second AZD1222 dose. The source is an adult who received the AZD1222 COVID-19 vaccine.

The J gene is TRBJ2-7, the V gene TRBV10-3, with 10 bases aligning to TRBD1. Looked up from germline, CDR1 is ENHRY and CDR2 is SYGVKD. With V trimmed by 10 bases and J by 7 bases, 13 bases remained unmatched. This CDR3 has 14 amino acids. The CDR3 is CASKGRQGAGEQYF. The CDR3 DNA follows: TGTGCCAGTAAGGGTCGACAGGGGGCGGGGGAGCAGTACTTC.

V is TRBV6-5 and J is TRBJ2-3, with a tentative D call TRBD2 (6 bases). The length of the CDR3 is 15 residues. Germline loops: CDR1 MNHEY, CDR2 SVGAGI. V was trimmed by 0 bases and J by 4 bases, leaving 11 bases between them. In nucleotides, the CDR3 is TGTGCCAGCAGTTACTCAAGACTAGGGGCAGATACGCAGTATTTT. Amino acid sequence: CASSYSRLGADTQYF.

The chain has TRBV6-2 or TRBV6-3 and TRBJ2-1; 14 bases align to TRBD2. V gave up 2 bases and J gave up 5 bases; unmatched junction bases: 14. Germline CDR1 and CDR2: MNHEY and SVGEGT. The CDR3 spans 20 residues. The DNA for the CDR3 is TGTGCCAGCAGTTACAGGAGGTTTGCGACTAGCGGGAGGGTCGACAATGAGCAGTTCTTC. Protein: CASSYRRFATSGRVDNEQFF.

This clone was counted once. The gene calls are TRBV6-5 and TRBJ2-7; 9 nucleotides line up with TRBD1. This CDR3 has 16 residues. Looked up from germline, CDR1 is MNHEY and CDR2 is SVGAGI. The trim removed 4 bases at V and 3 bases at J, leaving 10 bases unmatched. CDR3 coding DNA: TGTGCCAGCAGTTGGGGACAGGGAGGTATCGGCTACGAGCAGTACTTC. Protein sequence: CASSWGQGGIGYEQYF.

V usage is TRBV25-1 and J usage is TRBJ1-1; the match to TRBD1 covers 8 bases. This CDR3 region has 13 residues. Germline loops: CDR1 MGHDK, CDR2 SYGVNS. The J segment lost 5 bases and the V segment lost 3 bases, leaving 2 bases of the junction unmatched. This chain's CDR3 is CASSDRGRTEAFF. Here the CDR3 DNA reads TGTGCCAGCAGTGACAGGGGGCGGACTGAAGCTTTCTTT.

V usage is TRBV28 and J usage is TRBJ2-3; D is uncertain. CDR3 length equals 14 residues. The V end lost 11 bases, the J end lost 0 bases, and 15 bases lay between the germline ends. The germline V gene encodes CDR1 MDHEN and CDR2 SYDVKM. In nucleotides, the CDR3 is TGTGCCGGGTCGACGGCCGATAGCACAGATACGCAGTATTTT. Translated: CAGSTADSTDTQYF.

The chain uses TRBV7-9 and TRBJ2-7; TRBD2 aligns across 11 bases. The CDR3 is 18 residues long. Germline trimming cut 4 bases from V and 2 bases from J; bases unmatched to any gene: 13. Germline V gene data show CDR1 as SEHNR and CDR2 as FQNEAQ (reference sequence). CDR3: CASSSTSGTHVKPYEQYF. Written as DNA, the CDR3 is TGTGCCAGCAGCTCGACTAGCGGGACGCACGTTAAACCCTACGAGCAGTACTTC.

This clone was seen a few times. J is TRBJ2-7 and V is TRBV6-5; possibly TRBD2 for D (6 bases). The germline CDR1 and CDR2 sequences are MNHEY and SVGAGI. Trimming left V 0 bases short and J 4 bases short, with 16 bases between. CDR3 length equals 16 residues. CDR3 in DNA: TGTGCCAGCAGTTACTCTTCCCCGGGAGAGGGTTACGAGCAGTACTTC. Its protein is CASSYSSPGEGYEQYF.

V and J are TRBV9 and TRBJ2-2; D remains unclear. Trimming pared 1 base from V and 4 bases from J, leaving 5 bases between. Germline V CDR1 and CDR2: SGDLS, YYNGEE. The CDR3 totals 13 residues. CDR3 nucleotides: TGTGCCAGCAGCGTACTTCTCACCGGGGAGCTGTTTTTT. It is translated as CASSVLLTGELFF. Drawing the rest from reference TRBV9 and TRBJ2-2, the complete variable domain is DSGVTQTPKHLITATGQRVTLRCSPRSGDLSVYWYQQSLDQGLQFLIQYYNGEERAKGNILERFSAQQFPDLHSELNLSSLELGDSALYFCASSVLLTGELFFGEGSRLTVL.